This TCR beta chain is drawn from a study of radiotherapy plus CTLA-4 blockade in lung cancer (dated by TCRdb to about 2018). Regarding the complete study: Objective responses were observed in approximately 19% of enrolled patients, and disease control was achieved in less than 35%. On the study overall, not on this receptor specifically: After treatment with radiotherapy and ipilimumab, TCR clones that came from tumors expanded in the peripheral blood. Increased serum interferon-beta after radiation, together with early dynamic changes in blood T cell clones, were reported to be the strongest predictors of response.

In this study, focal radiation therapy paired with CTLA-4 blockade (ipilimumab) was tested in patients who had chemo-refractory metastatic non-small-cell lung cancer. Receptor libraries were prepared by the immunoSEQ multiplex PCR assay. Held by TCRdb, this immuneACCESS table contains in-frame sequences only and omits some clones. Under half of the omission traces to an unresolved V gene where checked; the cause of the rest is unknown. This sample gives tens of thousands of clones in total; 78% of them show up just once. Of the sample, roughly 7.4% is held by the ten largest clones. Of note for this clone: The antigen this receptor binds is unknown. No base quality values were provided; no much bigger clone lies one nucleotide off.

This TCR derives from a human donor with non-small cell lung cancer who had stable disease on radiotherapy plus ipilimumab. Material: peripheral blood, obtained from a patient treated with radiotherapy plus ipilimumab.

The DNA is TGTGCCAGCGTAGCGGGGTTCGAGCAGTACTTC. Translation gives CASVAGFEQYF. The chain uses TRBV2 and TRBJ2-7; TRBD2 matches 8 bases in the middle. Via the germline V gene, CDR1 is SNHLY and CDR2 FYNNEI. V lost 8 bases and J lost 6 bases, and the count of bases not matched to a germline gene is 3. The CDR3 covers 11 residues, taking in both the cysteine and the phenylalanine. Only the CDR3 part of the read is kept: 33 bases, read in frame from the first base.